These T cell receptor beta chains were read from a single sample in a study of esophageal squamous cell carcinoma under preoperative chemotherapy. From the PCR reads, TCRdb called clonotypes with MiXCR, one entry per CDR3 protein. The sample lists about 15,000 distinct CDR3 sequences; around 45% were seen once. This specimen was taken from a patient given preoperative chemotherapy. Receptor source: a human donor with esophageal squamous cell carcinoma. The donor label of this sample is uncertain. CDR3s include the opening cysteine and the closing phenylalanine or tryptophan. Each record gives: clone size, D gene, V gene, J gene, CDR3 protein, CDR3 DNA. A D gene is named only where the DNA matches it firmly. Size tells how often a clone was seen (once, few, many) or the class of an expanded clone, and some rows leave it out.

>many|NA|TRBV7-2|TRBJ1-2
CASSAEIYGYTF
TGTGCCAGCAGTGCCGAAATCTATGGCTACACCTTC
>few|NA|TRBV7-3|TRBJ2-5
CASSLTPQDTQYF
TGTGCCAGCAGCTTAACTCCCCAGGATACCCAGTACTTC
>many|TRBD1|TRBV10-3|TRBJ2-5
CAARTGGQGETQYF
TGTGCCGCCAGGACAGGGGGCCAAGGCGAGACCCAGTACTTC
>many|NA|TRBV19|TRBJ2-7
CASSTPPGRGTTYEQYF
TGTGCCAGTAGTACCCCACCTGGCAGGGGGACTACCTACGAGCAGTACTTC
>NA|TRBD1|TRBV7-2|TRBJ2-7
CASSSIQGHEQYF
TGTGCCAGCAGCTCTATACAGGGGCACGAGCAGTACTTC
>NA|NA|TRBV6-5|TRBJ2-5
CASSYSRGGVGQETWFF
TGTGCCAGCAGTTACTCGAGAGGCGGGGTGGGGCAAGAGACCTGGTTTTTC
>NA|TRBD2|TRBV7-6|TRBJ2-7
CASSLGAAGARNEQYF
TGTGCCAGCAGCTTAGGCGCGGCGGGAGCTAGAAACGAGCAGTACTTC
>NA|TRBD2|TRBV7-3|TRBJ2-7
CASSTRTSGSYEQYF
TGTGCCAGCAGCACAAGGACTAGCGGTTCCTACGAGCAGTACTTC
>NA|NA|TRBV7-2|TRBJ2-3
CASSVGLGGSDQARGYF
TGTGCCAGCAGCGTGGGGCTGGGGGGCAGCGACCAAGCCCGCGGGTACTTC
>many|TRBD1|TRBV5-1|TRBJ2-3
CASSITGTGLETTDTQYF
TGCGCCAGCAGCATAACCGGGACAGGTCTGGAGACCACAGATACGCAGTATTTT